Below are 10 T cell receptor beta chains sequenced from a single sample in a study of beta chain features in type 1 diabetes. Findings and caveats of the study: In every one of the four CD4+ subsets, TCRB CDR3s were moderately but significantly shorter in Type 1 diabetes patients.

For these TCRs, the target antigens are not known. The investigators reverse transcribed all of the isolated RNA, so they sequenced expressed TCRB transcripts. Assay used: immunoSEQ multiplex PCR; TCRdb lists only in-frame clones, some missing. The sample contains hundreds of thousands of clones, over 10% of which appear only once. Sample: naive CD4+ T cells from blood. Receptors were obtained from a man between 18 and 29 years old with type 1 diabetes.

This chain links TRBV4-1 with TRBJ1-5; D is unclear. This CDR3 has 15 residues. Trimming cost V 4 bases and J 5 bases, with 15 bases left between them. Germline CDR1 MGHRA, CDR2 YSYEKL. Here the CDR3 DNA reads TGCGCCAGCAGCCGCGCCACCACTGGGGATCAGCCCCAGCATTTT. Protein product: CASSRATTGDQPQHF.

This clone was seen more than once but under ten times. The chain uses TRBV4-1 and TRBJ1-2, with 10 bases fitting TRBD1. The ends lost 4 bases at V and 2 bases at J; junction bases unmatched: 4. This CDR3 contains 15 residues. The germline V gene encodes CDR1 MGHRA and CDR2 YSYEKL. The CDR3 reads CASSLGQGGNYGYTF. The CDR3 DNA reads as TGCGCCAGCAGCCTCGGACAGGGGGGGAACTATGGCTACACCTTC.

The sample holds a few counts of this clone. The rearrangement links TRBV19 to TRBJ1-1; D gene unclear. The length of the CDR3 is 11 residues. The germline CDR1 and CDR2 sequences are LNHDA and SQIVND (reference sequence). Trimming cost V 4 bases and J 5 bases, with 5 bases left between them. As DNA, the CDR3 is TGTGCCAGTAGTAGGGAAACTGAAGCTTTCTTT. Its translation is CASSRETEAFF.

As concerns this clone: One junction end disagrees with the germline gene, perhaps due to a read error. The genes are TRBV2 and TRBJ1-4; the D is unclear. This CDR3 comprises 11 residues. The germline CDR1 and CDR2 sequences are SNHLY and FYNNEI. The CDR3 region has the DNA TGTGCCAGCAGTGAAGGGGAAAGACTGTTTTTT. Translation: CASSEGERLFF.

This clone was observed a few times. The chain links TRBV2 to TRBJ2-5; 8 nucleotides line up with TRBD1. J lost 5 bases, V lost 6 bases, and 8 bases had no gene match. CDR3 size: 14 residues. The germline V gene has CDR1 SNHLY and CDR2 FYNNEI. This CDR3 is CASRTRQGPETQYF. The DNA for the CDR3 is TGTGCCAGCAGAACAAGACAGGGGCCGGAGACCCAGTACTTC.

The chain joins TRBV9 to TRBJ1-3, with D tentatively TRBD1 (6 bases). V was clipped by 5 bases and J by 0 bases, with 9 bases between them. This CDR3 comprises 14 residues. Germline CDR1 SGDLS, CDR2 YYNGEE. Here the CDR3 DNA reads TGTGCCAGCAGGACAGGAAGCTCTGGAAACACCATATATTTT. Translating it yields CASRTGSSGNTIYF.

The chain recombines TRBV19 with TRBJ2-7; D gene uncertain. Germline V lookup: CDR1 LNHDA, CDR2 SQIVND (reference sequence). CDR3 length: 12 amino acids. Between the trimmed V and J ends, which lost 5 bases and 3 bases, there was a span of 8 bases. In DNA, the CDR3 is TGTGCCAGTAGTGCCGGCCTCTACGAGCAGTACTTC. It encodes CASSAGLYEQYF.

This clone was observed a handful of times. J is TRBJ2-5 and V is TRBV25-1; 11 nucleotides line up with TRBD1. V lost 3 bases, J lost 4 bases, and 7 bases stayed unmatched. Germline V gives CDR1 MGHDK, CDR2 SYGVNS. The CDR3 is 16 residues long. CDR3 sequence (DNA): TGTGCCAGCAGTGATCTCGGACAGGGGGCTGGAGAGACCCAGTACTTC. Encoded protein: CASSDLGQGAGETQYF.

This clone was counted a few times. The CDR3 sequence: CASRVASGEIWETQYF. The DNA of the CDR3 is TGTGCCAGTAGGGTCGCTAGCGGCGAAATATGGGAGACCCAGTACTTC. This chain connects TRBV19 to TRBJ2-5, with 7 bases identical to TRBD2. The CDR3 totals 16 residues. Losses at the gene ends were 6 bases for V and 5 bases for J; bases not matched to a gene: 15. Germline values: CDR1 LNHDA, CDR2 SQIVND (reference sequence).

This clone was observed at least ten times. The chain uses TRBV4-1 and TRBJ2-4, with TRBD1 matching 12 bases. This CDR3 contains 16 residues. The V and J ends lost 4 bases and 6 bases, in that order; junction bases with no gene match: 7. Per germline, CDR1 MGHRA and CDR2 YSYEKL. The CDR3 DNA reads as TGCGCCAGCAGCCGACCGGGACAGGGGGCCGGAAACATTCAGTACTTC. Translation gives CASSRPGQGAGNIQYF.